Presented here are 28 T cell receptor beta chains from one specimen sequenced in a study of identifying expanded T cells in peripheral blood. The assay was immunoSEQ multiplex PCR, and TCRdb's table has in-frame clones only and misses some. The profile shows 100,000 or so clones, over 80% of them singletons. What was sequenced was blood. The receptors here all came from a person aged 18 to 75 in good health.

The rearrangement joins TRBV19 to TRBJ2-5; 9 nucleotides line up with TRBD2. The J segment lost 1 base and the V segment lost 8 bases, leaving 5 bases of the junction unmatched. This CDR3 region has 14 residues. The germline CDR1 and CDR2 sequences are LNHDA and SQIVND (reference sequence). In DNA form, the CDR3 reads TGTGCCAGTGGAGCGGGGGGCTTCCAAGAGACCCAGTACTTC. It encodes CASGAGGFQETQYF.

The chain employs TRBV19 and TRBJ1-2; TRBD1 is a possible D gene (5 bases). Trimming shortened V by 2 bases and J by 7 bases, and 14 bases separated the two germline ends. Germline values: CDR1 LNHDA, CDR2 SQIVND (reference sequence). The CDR3 contains 14 residues. The CDR3 spells CASSIKAGDFGYTF. The DNA for the CDR3 is TGTGCCAGTAGTATAAAGGCGGGGGACTTTGGCTACACCTTC.

This chain uses TRBV5-1 with TRBJ1-1; D is uncertain. V shed 5 bases and J shed 1 base, with 12 bases lying between them. Germline V lookup: CDR1 SGHRS, CDR2 YFSETQ. The CDR3 consists of 14 residues. In DNA form, the CDR3 reads TGCGCCAGCAGAGAGATCACGGCGAACACTGAAGCTTTCTTT. This codes for CASREITANTEAFF.

The chain couples TRBV5-1 to TRBJ2-7; possible D gene TRBD2, 5 bases. CDR3 length: 14 residues. V was shortened by 4 bases and J by 5 bases, with 16 bases between the two germline ends. CDR1 is SGHRS, CDR2 YFSETQ, per germline. The CDR3 is CASSHPSTGDEQYF. Here the CDR3 DNA reads TGCGCCAGCAGCCACCCCTCTACCGGGGACGAGCAGTACTTC.

This clone was seen a single time. The gene calls are TRBV11-1 and TRBJ2-3; perhaps D is TRBD1 or TRBD2 (5 bases each). This CDR3 has 15 amino acids. Per the germline V gene, CDR1 is SGHAT and CDR2 is FQDESV (reference sequence). V lost 5 bases, J lost 0 bases, and 12 bases lay in between. Here the CDR3 reads CASSRGTDSTDTQYF. The CDR3 nucleotides are TGTGCCAGCAGCCGAGGGACCGATAGCACAGATACGCAGTATTTT. The full variable domain, rest sourced from reference TRBV11-1 and TRBJ2-3, is EAEVAQSPRYKITEKSQAVAFWCDPISGHATLYWYRQILGQGPELLVQFQDESVVDDSQLPKDRFSAERLKGVDSTLKIQPAELGDSAMYLCASSRGTDSTDTQYFGPGTRLTVL.

This clone has more than one count but fewer than ten. The chain employs TRBV29-1 and TRBJ1-1; no firm D call. Trimming pared 7 bases from V and 1 base from J, leaving 10 bases between. The CDR3 contains 12 residues. The germline CDR1 and CDR2 sequences are SQVTM and ANQGSEA. The CDR3 DNA is TGCAGCGCCTCCAACACGAACACTGAAGCTTTCTTT. Translating gives CSASNTNTEAFF. The full variable domain, in which reference TRBV29-1 and TRBJ1-1 provide the parts outside the CDR3, is SAVISQKPSRDICQRGTSLTIQCQVDSQVTMMFWYRQQPGQSLTLIATANQGSEATYESGFVIDKFPISRPNLTFSTLTVSNMSPEDSSIYLCSASNTNTEAFFGQGTRLTVV.

This clone was recorded a few times. V and J are TRBV7-2 and TRBJ2-5, with TRBD2 identical over 8 bases. The J segment lost 4 bases and the V segment lost 5 bases, leaving 12 bases of the junction unmatched. The germline CDR1 and CDR2 sequences are SGHTA and FQGNSA. This CDR3 comprises 16 residues. CDR3 coding DNA: TGTGCCAGCAGCCGGGGGGCGGGAGGATTAGGAGAGACCCAGTACTTC. Translation: CASSRGAGGLGETQYF.

J is TRBJ1-3 and V is TRBV12-5; no clear D. CDR1 is LGHNT and CDR2 is FRNRAP in the germline V gene. The CDR3 length is 15 residues. The germline V and J ends were trimmed by 0 bases and 3 bases, with 9 bases remaining between them. The CDR3: CASGLVLAGGNTIYF. In DNA form, the CDR3 reads TGTGCTAGTGGTTTGGTACTTGCAGGTGGAAACACCATATATTTT.

The chain employs TRBV20-1 and TRBJ2-3, with no clear D. Germline-derived CDR1 and CDR2 are DFQATT and SNEGSKA (reference sequence). Trimming pared 6 bases from V and 5 bases from J, leaving 9 bases between. CDR3 size: 11 residues. The CDR3 DNA is TGCAGTGCCGCACGGAAAGATACGCAGTATTTT. This translates into CSAARKDTQYF.

The J gene is TRBJ2-1, the V gene TRBV27; 8 positions agree with TRBD2. The V gene end was trimmed by 0 bases and the J gene end by 15 bases; junction bases not matched to a gene: 10. The CDR3 is 14 amino acids. CDR1 is MNHEY and CDR2 is SMNVEV in the germline V gene (reference sequence). CDR3 nucleotides: TGTGCCAGCAGTTTATCGCCCCGCGGGGGGAGTCCGTTCTTC. Protein: CASSLSPRGGSPFF.

V usage is TRBV13 and J usage is TRBJ1-2; D gene unclear. Germline V gene sequence: CDR1 PRHDT, CDR2 FYEKMQ (reference sequence). This CDR3 has 15 residues. Trimming shortened V by 5 bases and J by 7 bases, and 20 bases separated the two germline ends. CDR3 DNA sequence: TGTGCCAGCAGCCATACCTTAGGAGGGTCAGCTGGCTACACCTTC. It encodes CASSHTLGGSAGYTF.

This clone was observed a handful of times. The J gene is TRBJ2-3, the V gene TRBV7-2; 9 nucleotides align to TRBD1. J lost 5 bases, V lost 1 base, and 10 bases had no gene match. CDR3 length: 17 amino acids. From germline, CDR1 is SGHTA and CDR2 FQGNSA. The CDR3 coding sequence is TGTGCCAGCAGCTTAGTAGAGGGGACAGGGTTGGGAGATACGCAGTATTTT. Protein product: CASSLVEGTGLGDTQYF.

This chain uses TRBV19 with TRBJ1-2; the D is unclear. The V and J ends lost 2 bases and 7 bases respectively, with 11 bases between them. CDR1 and CDR2 (germline): LNHDA, SQIVND (reference sequence). CDR3 length: 13 residues. The CDR3 nucleotides read TGTGCCAGTAGTATAAGGAGGGAAGGTGGCTACACCTTC. It is translated as CASSIRREGGYTF.

This chain joins TRBV27 and TRBJ2-7, with 7 bases aligning to TRBD2. J gave up 2 bases and V 5 bases, and 12 bases lay outside the gene matches. Germline-derived CDR1 and CDR2 are MNHEY and SMNVEV (reference sequence). The CDR3 spans 16 residues. The CDR3 sequence is CASSAQVGGGTYEQYF. DNA for the CDR3: TGTGCCAGCAGTGCCCAGGTGGGGGGAGGGACCTACGAGCAGTACTTC.

This clone was seen once. The rearrangement uses TRBV4-2 and TRBJ2-1; no reliable D call. V shed 0 bases and J shed 4 bases, with 19 bases lying between them. The CDR3 has 18 residues. CDR1 is LGHNA and CDR2 is YNFKEQ in the germline V gene. CDR3 nucleotides: TGTGCCAGCAGCCAAGAGCCCAATGAAGGGCGAGGATACAATGAGCAGTTCTTC. Amino acid sequence: CASSQEPNEGRGYNEQFF.

V usage is TRBV9 and J usage is TRBJ2-7; 10 bases match TRBD2. Looked up from germline, CDR1 is SGDLS and CDR2 is YYNGEE. Trimming cost V 4 bases and J 0 bases; bases outside gene matches: 1. The CDR3 runs 14 residues. This CDR3 is CASSPSGSSYEQYF. Written as DNA, the CDR3 is TGTGCCAGCAGCCCTAGCGGGAGCTCCTACGAGCAGTACTTC.

This clone was seen only once. The rearrangement uses TRBV30 and TRBJ1-3; D is unclear. CDR3 size: 12 residues. In germline, CDR1 is GTSNPN, CDR2 SVGIG (reference sequence). The germline V and J ends were trimmed by 2 bases and 4 bases, with 6 bases remaining between them. CDR3 sequence reads: CAWSPNGNTIYF. CDR3 nucleotide sequence: TGTGCCTGGAGTCCTAACGGAAACACCATATATTTT.

This sequence joins TRBV5-1 and TRBJ2-5; 9 bases match TRBD1. The CDR3 is made up of 14 amino acids. With V trimmed by 4 bases and J by 1 base, 2 bases remained unmatched. Germline V lookup: CDR1 SGHRS, CDR2 YFSETQ. The CDR3 sequence: CASSRQGVQETQYF. The CDR3 nucleotides read TGCGCCAGCAGCCGACAGGGGGTCCAAGAGACCCAGTACTTC.

The chain uses TRBV5-4 and TRBJ2-1, with D unclear. Trimming removed 1 base from V and 0 bases from J, with 11 bases in between. Germline V gene lookup returns CDR1 SGHNT and CDR2 YYREEE (reference sequence). This CDR3 region has 16 residues. The DNA for the CDR3 is TGTGCCAGCAGCTTGATCGGCAGGAGCTCCTACAATGAGCAGTTCTTC. This encodes CASSLIGRSSYNEQFF.

This chain joins TRBV19 and TRBJ1-1; D is uncertain. The CDR3 extends over 13 amino acids. Germline CDR1 and CDR2: LNHDA and SQIVND (reference sequence). V lost 1 base to trimming and J lost 1 base, with 4 bases between them. The CDR3 sequence: CASSIVKNTEAFF. DNA of the CDR3: TGTGCCAGTAGTATAGTTAAGAACACTGAAGCTTTCTTT.

The CDR3 protein is CASSSLQGGTGNTIYF. The CDR3 DNA sequence: TGTGCCAGCAGCTCATTACAGGGGGGAACTGGAAACACCATATATTTT. The V call is TRBV7-2, the J call TRBJ1-3; 8 bases map to TRBD1. Losses at the gene ends were 4 bases for V and 2 bases for J; bases not matched to a gene: 7. The CDR3 runs 16 residues. The germline gives CDR1 SGHTA, CDR2 FQGNSA.

V and J are TRBV5-4 and TRBJ2-2; D call uncertain. The CDR3 has 12 amino acids. Germline assignment: CDR1 SGHNT and CDR2 YYREEE (reference sequence). V was pared by 2 bases and J by 6 bases, with 5 bases between. Here the CDR3 reads CASSFAPGELFF. CDR3 nucleotides: TGTGCCAGCAGCTTCGCGCCCGGGGAGCTGTTTTTT.

V gene TRBV6-5 combines with J gene TRBJ1-1; D remains unclear. The CDR3 runs 15 residues. With 2 bases removed from V and 2 bases from J, the gap between germline ends came to 12 bases. Germline V CDR1 and CDR2: MNHEY, SVGAGI. The CDR3 here is CASSYSEAFNTEAFF. In nucleotides, the CDR3 is TGTGCCAGCAGTTACAGTGAGGCTTTCAACACTGAAGCTTTCTTT.

The genes are TRBV11-3 and TRBJ1-6; D remains unclear. CDR3 length equals 13 residues. The V gene lost 3 bases and the J gene lost 8 bases, with 8 bases spanning the gap. Germline CDR1 SGHNT, CDR2 YENEEA. In DNA form, the CDR3 reads TGTGCCAGCAGCTTTGAAGGAGATTCACCCCTCCACTTT. It yields the protein CASSFEGDSPLHF. Filled out from reference TRBV11-3 and TRBJ1-6, the complete variable domain reads EAGVVQSPRYKIIEKKQPVAFWCNPISGHNTLYWYLQNLGQGPELLIRYENEEAVDDSQLPKDRFSAERLKGVDSTLKIQPAELGDSAVYLCASSFEGDSPLHFGNGTRLTVT.

The genes are TRBV2 and TRBJ1-6, with 7 bases lining up with TRBD1. V dropped 6 bases and J dropped 4; count of bases not matched to a gene: 6. The CDR3 runs 15 residues. Looked up from germline, CDR1 is SNHLY and CDR2 is FYNNEI. CDR3 amino acids: CASSRDSLYNSPLHF. Here the CDR3 DNA reads TGTGCCAGCAGCCGGGACAGCCTATATAATTCACCCCTCCACTTT.

The table lists this clone with a few counts. The rearrangement links TRBV5-1 to TRBJ1-5; unclear D gene. CDR3 length: 13 amino acids. Germline V gene data show CDR1 as SGHRS and CDR2 as YFSETQ. Trimming pared 3 bases from V and 7 bases from J, leaving 11 bases between. CDR3 bases: TGCGCCAGCAGCTCGGACGGTAGGCAGCCCCAGCATTTT. Residues: CASSSDGRQPQHF.

The rearrangement links TRBV29-1 to TRBJ2-5; D could derive from TRBD1 or TRBD2 (6 bases each). Germline assignment: CDR1 SQVTM and CDR2 ANQGSEA. V lost 3 bases, J lost 5 bases, and 10 bases lay in between. This CDR3 region has 12 residues. CDR3 in amino acids: CSVDGGVETQYF. DNA for the CDR3: TGCAGCGTTGACGGGGGCGTGGAGACCCAGTACTTC.

This chain joins TRBV6-1 and TRBJ1-2; 7 bases agree with TRBD1. CDR3 length equals 15 residues. Germline V lookup: CDR1 MNHNS, CDR2 SASEGT. The ends lost 1 base at V and 0 bases at J; junction bases unmatched: 2. The CDR3 sequence is CASSEVGQPNYGYTF. In DNA, the CDR3 is TGTGCCAGCAGTGAAGTGGGACAGCCTAACTATGGCTACACCTTC.